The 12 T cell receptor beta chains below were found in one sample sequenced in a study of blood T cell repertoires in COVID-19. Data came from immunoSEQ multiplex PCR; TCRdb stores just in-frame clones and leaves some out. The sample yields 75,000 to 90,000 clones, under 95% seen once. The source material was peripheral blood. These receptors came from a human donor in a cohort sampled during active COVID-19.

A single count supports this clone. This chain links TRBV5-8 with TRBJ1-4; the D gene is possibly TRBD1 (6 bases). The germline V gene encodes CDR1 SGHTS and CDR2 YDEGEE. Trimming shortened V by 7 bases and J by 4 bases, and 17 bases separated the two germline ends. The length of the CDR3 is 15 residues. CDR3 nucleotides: TGTGCCAGCCCTTCCAGGGGAACCTTTAATGAAAAACTGTTTTTT. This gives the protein CASPSRGTFNEKLFF.

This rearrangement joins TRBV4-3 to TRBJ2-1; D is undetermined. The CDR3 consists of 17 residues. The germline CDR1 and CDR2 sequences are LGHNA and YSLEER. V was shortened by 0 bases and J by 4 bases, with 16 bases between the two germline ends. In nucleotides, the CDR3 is TGCGCCAGCAGCCAAGATCCTCGTGTGACACCATACAATGAGCAGTTCTTC. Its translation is CASSQDPRVTPYNEQFF.

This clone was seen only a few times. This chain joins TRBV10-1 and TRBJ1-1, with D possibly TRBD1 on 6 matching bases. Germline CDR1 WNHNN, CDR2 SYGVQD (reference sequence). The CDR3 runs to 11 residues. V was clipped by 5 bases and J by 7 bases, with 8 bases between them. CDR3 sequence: CASSKGGEAFF. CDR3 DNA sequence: TGCGCCAGCAGTAAAGGGGGTGAAGCTTTCTTT.

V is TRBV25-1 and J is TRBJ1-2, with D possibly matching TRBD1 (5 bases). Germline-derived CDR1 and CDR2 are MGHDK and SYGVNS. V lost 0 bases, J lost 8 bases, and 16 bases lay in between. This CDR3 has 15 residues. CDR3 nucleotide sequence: TGTGCCAGCAGTGAATATCCGACAGCTGGGGGGGGCTACACCTTC. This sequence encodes CASSEYPTAGGGYTF.

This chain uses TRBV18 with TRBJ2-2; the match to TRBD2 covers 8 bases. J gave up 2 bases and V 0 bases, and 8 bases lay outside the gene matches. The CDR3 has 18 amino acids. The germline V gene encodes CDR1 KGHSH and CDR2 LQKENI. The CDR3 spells CASSPPNQRGPNTGELFF. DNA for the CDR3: TGTGCCAGCTCACCACCCAATCAGCGGGGGCCAAACACCGGGGAGCTGTTTTTT.

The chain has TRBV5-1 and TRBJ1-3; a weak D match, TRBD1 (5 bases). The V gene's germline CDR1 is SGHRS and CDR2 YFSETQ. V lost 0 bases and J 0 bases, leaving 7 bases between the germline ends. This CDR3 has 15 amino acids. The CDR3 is CASSLGGSSGNTIYF. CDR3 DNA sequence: TGCGCCAGCAGCTTGGGGGGCAGCTCTGGAAACACCATATATTTT.

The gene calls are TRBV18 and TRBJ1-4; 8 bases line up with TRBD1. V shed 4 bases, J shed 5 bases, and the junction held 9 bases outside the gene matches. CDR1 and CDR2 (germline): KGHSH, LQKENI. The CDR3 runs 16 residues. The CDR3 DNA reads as TGTGCCAGCTCACGTTTTCAGGACAGGGAAAATGAAAAACTGTTTTTT. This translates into CASSRFQDRENEKLFF. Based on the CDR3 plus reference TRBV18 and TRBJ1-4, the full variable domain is NAGVMQNPRHLVRRRGQEARLRCSPMKGHSHVYWYRQLPEEGLKFMVYLQKENIIDESGMPKERFSAEFPKEGPSILRIQQVVRGDSAAYFCASSRFQDRENEKLFFGSGTQLSVL.

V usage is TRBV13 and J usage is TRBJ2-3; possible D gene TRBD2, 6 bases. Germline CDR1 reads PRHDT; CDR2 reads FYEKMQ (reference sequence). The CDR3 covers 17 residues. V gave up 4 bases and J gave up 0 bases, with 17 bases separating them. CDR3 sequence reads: CASSSPGGVSSTDTQYF. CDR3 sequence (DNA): TGTGCCAGCAGCTCCCCCGGCGGGGTATCTAGCACAGATACGCAGTATTTT.

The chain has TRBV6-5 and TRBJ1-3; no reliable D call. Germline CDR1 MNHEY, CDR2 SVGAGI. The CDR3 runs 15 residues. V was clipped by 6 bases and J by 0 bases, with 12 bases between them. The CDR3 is CASRAISSSGNTIYF. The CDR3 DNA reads TGTGCCAGCAGAGCCATCTCTAGCTCTGGAAACACCATATATTTT.

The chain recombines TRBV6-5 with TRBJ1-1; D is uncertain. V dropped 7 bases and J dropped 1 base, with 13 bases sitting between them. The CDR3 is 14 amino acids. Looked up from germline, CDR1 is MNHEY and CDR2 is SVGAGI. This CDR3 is CASTFLTGNTEAFF. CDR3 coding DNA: TGTGCCAGCACCTTCCTAACGGGGAACACTGAAGCTTTCTTT.

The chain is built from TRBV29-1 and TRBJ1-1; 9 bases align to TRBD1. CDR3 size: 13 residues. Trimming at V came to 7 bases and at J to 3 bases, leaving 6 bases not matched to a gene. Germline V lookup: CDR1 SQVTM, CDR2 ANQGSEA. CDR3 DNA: TGCAGCGCCTGGGGACAGGGAGACACTGAAGCTTTCTTT. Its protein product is CSAWGQGDTEAFF.

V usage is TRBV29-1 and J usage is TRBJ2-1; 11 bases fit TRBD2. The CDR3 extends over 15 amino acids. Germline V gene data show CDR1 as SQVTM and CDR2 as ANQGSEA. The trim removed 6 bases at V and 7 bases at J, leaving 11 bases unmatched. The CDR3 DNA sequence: TGCAGCGTCAAGAGATTAGCGGGGGGGCGGAATGAGCAGTTCTTC. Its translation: CSVKRLAGGRNEQFF.